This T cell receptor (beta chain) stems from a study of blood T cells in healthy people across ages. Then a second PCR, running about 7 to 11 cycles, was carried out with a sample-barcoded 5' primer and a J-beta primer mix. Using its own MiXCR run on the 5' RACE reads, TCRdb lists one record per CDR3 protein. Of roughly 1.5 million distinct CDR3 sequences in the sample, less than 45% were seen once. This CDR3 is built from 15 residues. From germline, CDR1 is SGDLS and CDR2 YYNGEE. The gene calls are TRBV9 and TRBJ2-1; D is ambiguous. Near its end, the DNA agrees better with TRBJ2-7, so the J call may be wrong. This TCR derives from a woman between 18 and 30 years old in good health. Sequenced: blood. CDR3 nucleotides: TGTGCCAGCAGCGTATCCGGTAGCTCCTACAATGAGCAGTACTTC. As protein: CASSVSGSSYNEQYF.